The 4 T cell receptor beta chains below were found in one sample sequenced in a study of blood T cell repertoires in COVID-19. The method was immunoSEQ multiplex PCR; TCRdb's version includes in-frame clones alone and lacks a portion of them. The sample carries around 65,000 clones, 60% to 80% recorded once. What was sequenced was peripheral blood. The source of these receptors is a man in his 60s with acute or convalescent COVID-19.

This clone was detected once. This chain uses TRBV3-1 (or the pseudogene TRBV3-2) with TRBJ2-7, with 7 bases aligning to TRBD1. In germline, CDR1 is LGHDT, CDR2 YNNKEL (reference sequence). The trim removed 4 bases at V and 1 base at J, leaving 1 base unmatched. The CDR3 is made up of 13 amino acids. The CDR3 reads CASSLGQSYEQYF. The CDR3 DNA reads TGTGCCAGCAGCCTGGGACAGTCCTACGAGCAGTACTTC.

The V call is TRBV5-1, the J call TRBJ2-7; D is possibly TRBD2 (7 bases). The V and J ends lost 4 bases and 1 base respectively, with 15 bases between them. This CDR3 has 15 amino acids. Germline V gene sequence: CDR1 SGHRS, CDR2 YFSETQ. CDR3 region: CASSRGGGTSYEQYF. The CDR3 coding sequence is TGCGCCAGCAGCCGCGGGGGAGGGACATCCTACGAGCAGTACTTC.

The rearrangement uses TRBV5-5 and TRBJ2-7; tentatively, D is TRBD2 (5 bases). The CDR3 totals 16 residues. The germline CDR1 and CDR2 sequences are SGHKS and YYEKEE (reference sequence). Trimming took off 3 bases at V and 4 bases at J, with 20 bases between the two ends. CDR3 in amino acids: CASSSPSFGERYEQYF. In DNA form, the CDR3 reads TGTGCCAGCAGCTCCCCTTCGTTTGGGGAGAGGTACGAGCAGTACTTC.

V gene TRBV3-1 (or the pseudogene TRBV3-2) combines with J gene TRBJ1-3, with D perhaps matching TRBD1 (5 bases). The CDR3 totals 15 residues. Germline V gene sequence: CDR1 LGHDT, CDR2 YNNKEL (reference sequence). Deletions cut 4 bases from V and 7 bases from J, with 17 bases between. CDR3 protein: CASSPVGGSSNTIYF. DNA for the CDR3: TGTGCCAGCAGCCCTGTTGGGGGGTCATCGAACACCATATATTTT.